This entry lists 6 T cell receptor beta chains sequenced from one sample in a study of CD8+ T cells in alopecia areata. Extracted from the samples, RNA was reverse transcribed into cDNA to serve as the sequencing template. Sequenced by immunoSEQ multiplex PCR; TCRdb stores in-frame clones only, minus some. The table shows some 98,000 clones, with under 70% occurring only once. Treatment described: oral pan-JAK inhibitor, 5-10 mg twice daily. Sequenced here: CD8+ T cells sorted from blood, sampled at week 4, from a patient treated with tofacitinib. All receptors come from a human donor with alopecia areata.

This clone was picked up one time. This sequence joins TRBV29-1 and TRBJ1-2, with 9 bases aligning to TRBD1. CDR3 length equals 15 residues. The germline CDR1 and CDR2 sequences are SQVTM and ANQGSEA. After removal of 7 bases from V and 6 bases from J, the junction contained 15 bases not matched to a gene. The CDR3 here is CSATKTGGRLHGYTF. The CDR3 DNA is TGCAGCGCTACGAAGACAGGGGGAAGATTGCATGGCTACACCTTC.

This chain joins TRBV9 and TRBJ2-7; D unclear. V dropped 4 bases and J dropped 0 bases, with 14 bases sitting between them. This CDR3 has 15 residues. The germline V gene has CDR1 SGDLS and CDR2 YYNGEE. The CDR3 DNA reads as TGTGCCAGCAGCCCTTCAGCGAGAAGCTCCTACGAGCAGTACTTC. Translation gives CASSPSARSSYEQYF.

The chain recombines TRBV29-1 with TRBJ2-7; D unresolved. The V gene's germline CDR1 is SQVTM and CDR2 ANQGSEA. The CDR3 loop spans 11 amino acids. V shed 4 bases and J shed 4 bases, with 8 bases lying between them. CDR3 sequence (DNA): TGCAGCGTTGCAGACCTTTACGAGCAGTACTTC. Its translation: CSVADLYEQYF.

V gene TRBV27 combines with J gene TRBJ1-6, with D uncertain. Per the germline V gene, CDR1 is MNHEY and CDR2 is SMNVEV (reference sequence). Deletions cut 3 bases from V and 6 bases from J, with 3 bases between. The CDR3 totals 12 residues. The DNA of the CDR3 is TGTGCCAGCAGTTTCGGTAATTCACCCCTCCACTTT. It is translated as CASSFGNSPLHF.

The V gene is TRBV5-4, the J gene TRBJ1-1; 10 bases match TRBD1. Germline CDR1 SGHNT, CDR2 YYREEE (reference sequence). V shed 4 bases and J 6 bases; nucleotides not matched to a gene: 3. The CDR3 is 13 amino acids. CDR3 residues: CASSPGQGPEAFF. The DNA for the CDR3 is TGTGCCAGCAGCCCGGGACAGGGGCCTGAAGCTTTCTTT. Based on the CDR3 plus reference TRBV5-4 and TRBJ1-1, the full variable domain is ETGVTQSPTHLIKTRGQQVTLRCSSQSGHNTVSWYQQALGQGPQFIFQYYREEENGRGNFPPRFSGLQFPNYSSELNVNALELDDSALYLCASSPGQGPEAFFGQGTRLTVV.

This clone was seen a handful of times. The chain combines TRBV13 with TRBJ2-5, with D hard to call. Between the trimmed V and J ends, which lost 0 bases and 2 bases, there was a span of 1 base. The CDR3 is made up of 12 amino acids. The germline V gene encodes CDR1 PRHDT and CDR2 FYEKMQ (reference sequence). CDR3 DNA: TGTGCCAGCAGCTTAGGACAAGAGACCCAGTACTTC. It yields the protein CASSLGQETQYF.